Presented here are 5 T cell receptor beta chains from one specimen sequenced in a study of cytomegalovirus exposure and HLA in healthy donors. This PCR relied on a set of 60 Vbeta primers and 13 Jbeta primers. Produced via immunoSEQ multiplex PCR; TCRdb's table is partial and in-frame only. Of roughly 180,000 clones listed, approximately 85% were seen once; the top ten hold roughly 9.3%. Sequenced input: PBMCs. All receptors come from a man younger than 35 in good health and CMV-seropositive.

This clone was seen a few times. The chain has TRBV4-1 and TRBJ2-7, with 7 bases aligning to TRBD1. From germline, CDR1 is MGHRA and CDR2 YSYEKL. Germline trimming cut 1 base from V and 0 bases from J; bases unmatched to any gene: 6. The CDR3 consists of 16 residues. As DNA, the CDR3 is TGCGCCAGCAGCCAAGGGCGGACAGGCCTCTCCTACGAGCAGTACTTC. Protein product: CASSQGRTGLSYEQYF.

This chain joins TRBV4-2 and TRBJ1-2; 10 bases align to TRBD1. Germline CDR1 LGHNA, CDR2 YNFKEQ. The CDR3 loop spans 15 amino acids. V trimming: 3 bases; J trimming: 8 bases; junction bases outside the gene matches: 9. The CDR3 protein is CASSHGTGELSGYTF. CDR3 in DNA: TGTGCCAGCAGCCACGGGACAGGGGAATTGTCCGGCTACACCTTC.

The rearrangement joins TRBV6-5 to TRBJ2-2, with D perhaps matching TRBD2 (6 bases). CDR3 length: 13 amino acids. Trimming left V 10 bases short and J 6 bases short, with 15 bases between. CDR1 and CDR2 from the germline V gene are MNHEY and SVGAGI. The CDR3 is CATSGGIAGELFF. For the CDR3, the DNA is TGTGCCACCTCTGGCGGGATCGCCGGGGAGCTGTTTTTT.

This clone showed up just once. The rearrangement links TRBV5-1 to TRBJ2-1; TRBD2 agrees at 12 bases. This CDR3 spans 21 amino acids. V was clipped by 0 bases and J by 2 bases; unmatched bases: 15. Germline V gene lookup returns CDR1 SGHRS and CDR2 YFSETQ. The CDR3 loop is CASSLAGGRTSGEETYNEQFF. As DNA, the CDR3 is TGCGCCAGCAGCTTGGCCGGGGGGCGGACTAGCGGGGAAGAAACCTACAATGAGCAGTTCTTC. The complete variable domain, with remaining parts taken from reference TRBV5-1 and TRBJ2-1, reads KAGVTQTPRYLIKTRGQQVTLSCSPISGHRSVSWYQQTPGQGLQFLFEYFSETQRNKGNFPGRFSGRQFSNSRSEMNVSTLELGDSALYLCASSLAGGRTSGEETYNEQFFGPGTRLTVL.

The V and J genes are TRBV5-6 and TRBJ2-2; no clear D gene. Trimming pared 4 bases from V and 4 bases from J, leaving 5 bases between. CDR1 SGHDT and CDR2 YYEEEE come from the germline V gene. This CDR3 comprises 12 residues. The CDR3 DNA is TGTGCCAGCAGCCGAGCCACCGGGGAGCTGTTTTTT. This translates into CASSRATGELFF.